This T cell receptor (beta chain) appears in the sequencing data of a study of shared clonotypes between healthy human individuals. Background on the study: Plates per donor: three CD4 naive, three CD4 memory, two CD8 naive, one CD8 memory.

Generated by immunoSEQ multiplex PCR, the TCRdb table keeps only in-frame clones and is missing some. Of about 1.1 million clones in the sample, around 78% were seen once. Study-wide results and limits: Clonotype sharing across donors was expected to vary with sequencing depth.

The donors, healthy adults who were HIV-negative, had experienced no recent acute infections or vaccinations. In the case of this clone: Its antigen remains unknown.

The material sequenced was memory CD4+ T cells from PBMCs. The subset is: CD45RA-negative fraction. The clonotype comes from a man younger than 35 in good health. Some clones in this sample may be carry-over from other donors' samples.

CDR3 residues: CASSVSKYNEQFF. CDR3 DNA: TGTGCCAGCAGCGTAAGTAAGTACAATGAGCAGTTCTTC. The chain combines TRBV9 with TRBJ2-1, with D hard to call. V lost 1 base to trimming and J lost 4 bases, with 6 bases between them. Germline V CDR1 and CDR2: SGDLS, YYNGEE. CDR3 length: 13 amino acids. The full variable domain, in which reference TRBV9 and TRBJ2-1 provide the parts outside the CDR3, is DSGVTQTPKHLITATGQRVTLRCSPRSGDLSVYWYQQSLDQGLQFLIQYYNGEERAKGNILERFSAQQFPDLHSELNLSSLELGDSALYFCASSVSKYNEQFFGPGTRLTVL.